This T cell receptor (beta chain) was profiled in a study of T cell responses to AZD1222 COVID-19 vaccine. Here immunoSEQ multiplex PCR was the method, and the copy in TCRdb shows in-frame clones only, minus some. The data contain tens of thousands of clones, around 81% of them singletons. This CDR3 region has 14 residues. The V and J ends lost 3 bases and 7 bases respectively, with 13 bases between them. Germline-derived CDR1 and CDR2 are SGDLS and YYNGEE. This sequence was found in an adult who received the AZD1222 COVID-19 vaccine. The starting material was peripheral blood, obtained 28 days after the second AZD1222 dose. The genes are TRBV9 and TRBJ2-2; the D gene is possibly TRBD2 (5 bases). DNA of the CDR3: TGTGCCAGCAGCGCCTCAACTAGTAACGGGGAGCTGTTTTTT. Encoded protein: CASSASTSNGELFF.